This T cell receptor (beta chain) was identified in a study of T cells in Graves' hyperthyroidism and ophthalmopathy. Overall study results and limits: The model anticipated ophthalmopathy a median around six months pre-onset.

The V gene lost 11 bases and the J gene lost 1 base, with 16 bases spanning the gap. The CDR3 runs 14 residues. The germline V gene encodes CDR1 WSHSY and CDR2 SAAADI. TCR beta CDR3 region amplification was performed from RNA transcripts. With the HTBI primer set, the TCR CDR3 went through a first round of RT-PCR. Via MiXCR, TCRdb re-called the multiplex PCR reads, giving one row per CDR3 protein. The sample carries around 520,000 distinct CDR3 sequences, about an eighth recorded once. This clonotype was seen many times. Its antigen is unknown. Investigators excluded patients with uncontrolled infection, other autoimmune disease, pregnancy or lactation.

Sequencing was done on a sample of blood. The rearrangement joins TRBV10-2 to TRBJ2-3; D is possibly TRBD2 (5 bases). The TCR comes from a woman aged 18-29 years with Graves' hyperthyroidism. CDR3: CALKLGIGTDTQYF. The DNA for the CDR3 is TGCGCCCTCAAACTCGGGATCGGCACAGATACGCAGTATTTT.